This T cell receptor (beta chain) was captured by sequencing in a study of blood T cell repertoires in COVID-19 (dated by TCRdb to 2018 to 2021). About the full investigation: Samples from collaborators originated in the United States, Italy and Spain and spanned both the acute and convalescent phases of COVID-19. HLA class I and class II types, where available, came from metadata supplied by the sample provider rather than from assay-based typing. The repertoires were released in a freely available public database intended as a resource for research on the immune response to SARS-CoV-2. Samples came from the ongoing ImmuneRACE study (first 160 participants) plus 1,254 subjects from 6 global collaborators. The sample metadata nearly always contained a de-identified subject ID, COVID-19 status, age in years and sex. The material from the prospective study consisted of cDNA or gDNA derived from T cells, B-cell-depleted T cells, or PBMCs. The dataset comprised deeply sampled blood TCRbeta repertoires from subjects exposed to, actively infected with, or recovered from COVID-19.

Enrolling through a virtual design, the prospective study's participants ranged in age from roughly 18 to 90 years and lived across about two dozen United States geographic areas. To assign participants to cohorts, the prospective study relied on clinical history that participants themselves reported in a screening survey and a study questionnaire. Recovered participants in ImmuneRACE Cohort 3 were defined as having two consecutive negative NP/OP PCR tests, clearance from a healthcare professional, or resolution of symptoms. Mobile phlebotomists in the prospective study collected whole blood, serum and a nasopharyngeal or oropharyngeal swab from every participant. Prospective study participants could optionally give additional blood draws and questionnaires over an approximately two-month period. Prospective study blood samples were shipped either frozen or at room temperature before DNA extraction.

The V end gives up 6 bases and the J end 11 bases, leaving 11 bases in the junction not matched to a gene. The CDR3 sequence holds 13 residues, the cysteine and phenylalanine included. Of all the DNA, just the CDR3 is kept, 39 bases in frame from base 1. On this clone: It lacks a known antigen. Base qualities are missing; no much larger clone stands one base away.

TCRbeta CDR3 regions were amplified from genomic DNA using the immunoSEQ Assay, a bias-controlled multiplex PCR. Processing in the source paper ran as follows. Nucleated cell counts per sample were estimated from amplification of reference gene primers within the assay. Sequence reads were collapsed and filtered to measure the absolute abundance of every unique TCRbeta CDR3 rearrangement. Productive Simpson clonality was computed per sample as the square root of Simpson's diversity index over productive rearrangements. The table comes from immuneACCESS by way of TCRdb, which keeps in-frame sequences with V and J called. Part of the clones is missing from these tables; in studies checked, under half for an unresolved V gene and the rest for unknown reasons. The D gene and trimming were derived from the DNA, and the V and J assignments and clone size from that table. Counted in this sample were 320,000 or so clones; approximately 89% of them appeared once. Around 5% of the sample lies in the top ten.

Findings and caveats that apply to the study as a whole: How much clinical and demographic metadata was included differed by source and by participant, and the metadata was provided uncurated.

The sample comprised PBMCs or T cells enriched from blood (not recorded which). The chain was built from TRBV12-3 or TRBV12-4 and TRBJ2-7; the central 9 bases match TRBD1. This receptor was taken from a man aged 25-40 years who had recovered from COVID-19. The DNA sequence is TGTGCCAGCAGCCAAGGGACAGGGACGGTCGAGTACTTC. Its product reads: CASSQGTGTVEYF.